The source of this TCR beta chain is a study of PD-L1 blockade in urothelial cancer. About the study: Bladder-origin urothelial cancer in males covered about 90% of the roughly 30 patients. Blood analyses occurred 3 weeks (second dose) and 6 weeks post treatment start.

The time point was: pretreatment peripheral blood. Locally advanced or metastatic urothelial carcinoma was present in patients. Every patient provided from 1 to 8 samples, collected pretreatment and on-treatment. Sequencing was performed with immunoSEQ multiplex PCR; in TCRdb, only in-frame clones are kept and a portion is missing. The data contain 43,000 or so clones, approximately 80% of them singletons. Trimming cost V 2 bases and J 6 bases, with 8 bases left between them. This CDR3 region has 14 residues. CDR1 is LGHNA and CDR2 is YNFKEQ in the germline V gene. This receptor was obtained from a man aged 55 to 70 with urothelial cancer. Sequenced material: PBMCs, taken around atezolizumab (anti-PD-L1) treatment. The chain recombines TRBV4-2 with TRBJ1-6, with a possible D match to TRBD1 (5 bases). CDR3 nucleotides: TGTGCCAGCAGCCAACCAGACAGTAATTCACCCCTCCACTTT. Protein sequence: CASSQPDSNSPLHF.